The clone carrying this TCR beta chain showed up many times. The CDR3 sequence is 16 residues long. The ends lost 3 bases at V and 2 bases at J; junction bases unmatched: 9. CDR1 and CDR2 (germline): SGHTA, FQGNSA. The TCRbeta library incorporated unique molecular identifiers. TCRdb processed the PCR reads anew with MiXCR; each CDR3 protein has one entry. The sample shows 200,000 to 300,000 distinct CDR3 sequences, under 9.5% of them seen only once. The entry originates in a study of T-cell reconstitution after alpha-beta-depleted transplantation in children. This chain connects TRBV7-2 to TRBJ2-5; 7 nucleotides match TRBD2. This TCR came from a male patient aged 10 to 17 who had a stem cell transplant for acute lymphoblastic leukemia, so the T cells may come from the graft donor. Sample: PBMCs, mostly from graft donor cells, taken 180 days after TCRalphabeta/CD19-depleted stem cell transplant. As DNA, the CDR3 is TGTGCCAGCAGCTTGAGGGGTAGCGGGCTACAAGAGACCCAGTACTTC. Encoded protein: CASSLRGSGLQETQYF.